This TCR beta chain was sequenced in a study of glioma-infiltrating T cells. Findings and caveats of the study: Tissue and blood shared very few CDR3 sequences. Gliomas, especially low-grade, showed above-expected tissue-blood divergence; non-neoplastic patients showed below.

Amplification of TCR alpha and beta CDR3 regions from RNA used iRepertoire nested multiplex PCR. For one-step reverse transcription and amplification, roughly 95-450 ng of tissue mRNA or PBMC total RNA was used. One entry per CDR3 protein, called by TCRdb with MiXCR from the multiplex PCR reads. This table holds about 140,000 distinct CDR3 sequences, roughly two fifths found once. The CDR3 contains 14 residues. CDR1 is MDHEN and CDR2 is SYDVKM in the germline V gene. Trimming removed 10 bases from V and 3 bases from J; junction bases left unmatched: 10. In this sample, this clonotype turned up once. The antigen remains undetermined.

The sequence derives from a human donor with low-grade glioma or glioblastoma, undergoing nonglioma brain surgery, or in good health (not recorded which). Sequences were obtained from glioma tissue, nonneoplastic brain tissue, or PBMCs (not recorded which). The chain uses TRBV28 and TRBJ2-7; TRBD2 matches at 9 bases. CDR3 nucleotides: TGTGCCACCGTAGGACGACTAGCGGACTACGAGCAGTACTTC. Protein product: CATVGRLADYEQYF.